The T cell receptor (beta chain) described here comes from a study of shared clonotypes between healthy human individuals (dated by TCRdb to 2020 to 2021). The study in broad terms: A couple of women and three men aged 18 to 49 years were included in the cohort. For each donor, three plates each were used for CD4 naive and CD4 memory, two plates were used for CD8 naive, and one plate was used for CD8 memory. Blood TCR repertoires of four to six healthy adults were deeply sequenced to estimate repertoire size and the extent of clonotype sharing between individuals. Different laboratories and diverse techniques were used to prepare libraries and sequence TCR repertoires, to increase sequencing depth and limit assay-specific biases. Between about 0.94 and 8.9 billion PBMCs per donor were obtained by leukapheresis. What the authors observed across the whole study: Pairwise subsampling led to the expectation that sequencing depth would affect the degree of clonotype sharing among donors. Across a few donors, 4.5% to 6.5% of naive CD4, around 3.3% of naive CD8, around 2.5% of memory CD4, and 0.3% to 0.45% of memory CD8 clonotypes were shared. Sampling was restricted to blood, and TCR repertoires in tissue are likely to differ from TCR repertoires in blood. Because the study included only a small number of donors, the genetic and exposure-history diversity represented was limited. Rarefaction of sorted-subset datasets indicated incomplete sequencing despite the large sequencing depth. Compared with non-shared clonotypes, the clonotypes found in all four sorted-subset donors had higher generation probabilities. Estimated clonotype richness was generally larger for naive than for memory subsets.

About this clone itself: It lacks a known antigen. No base quality values were provided; no much bigger clone lies one nucleotide off.

The donors were healthy, HIV-negative adults who had no recently reported acute infections or vaccinations. Every donor was a Caucasian adult residing in Nashville, Tennessee, USA. CD8 memory samples combined magnetically selected CD45RO+ cells with CCR7-negative CD45RA+ effector memory (TemRA) cells. Blood was collected by leukapheresis, and PBMCs were isolated by Ficoll-Histopaque density gradient centrifugation and then cryopreserved in liquid nitrogen vapor phase. Analytical flow cytometry was used to check the purity and quantity of every magnetically sorted T cell population. From each sorted fraction, genomic DNA was isolated and quantified by UV absorbance on a Nanodrop 2000c. TCR CDR3 regions were amplified from genomic DNA by multiplex PCR using the deep immunoSEQ assay. Extracted genomic DNA from each cell subset was distributed evenly across all wells of several immunoSEQ 96-well plates, and each plate was treated as a replicate. For sorted subsets, 150 to 250 ng genomic DNA, equal to tens of thousands of T cell genomes, was loaded into each replicate PCR. Purified libraries were measured with a Qubit 3.0 fluorometer, size-checked on a Bioanalyzer 2100, and measured again with the KAPA Library Quantification kit. Every immunoSEQ 96-well plate was sequenced on a dedicated single-read 150-cycle Illumina NextSeq 550 flow cell. In the paper's pipeline: The immunoSEQ output contained only junctional sequences without quality scores, so filtering could not match that applied to full-length reads. To assign V/J genes and CDR3, sequences were annotated using PyIR, a Python wrapper for IgBLAST v1.9, with IMGT germline references. Reads were removed for weak V/J assignments (E-value above 1e-6), missing CDR3, stop codons, out-of-frame junctions, or ambiguous translated residues. V3J clonotypes were defined as sequences sharing the same inferred V gene, J gene, and CDR3 amino acid sequence. Percentage overlap between repertoires was calculated by dividing the number of shared unique clonotypes by the size of the smaller repertoire. Repertoire richness was assessed with RTK rarefaction, the Chao1 estimator, and Recon v2.1 estimates of unobserved clonotypes. For all TCRbeta clonotypes obtained by the gDNA method from a few donors, generation probabilities were computed with OLGA. The source is immuneACCESS, and TCRdb retained only in-frame sequences with V and J called. Part of the clones is not carried over; for the studies checked, unresolved V genes explain less than half of this, and the remainder is unexplained. D and trimming come from the DNA, and the V and J calls and clone size come from that table. The sample data list fewer than 350,000 clones, and roughly 91% of these were observed just once. The ten largest clonotypes hold roughly 17% of the sample.

The CDR3 spans 19 residues, from the cysteine through the phenylalanine. Solely the CDR3 DNA is kept, with 57 bases framed from the first base. The receptor was isolated from a man aged 18 to 29 in good health. Specimen: memory CD8+ T cells sorted from blood. This specimen's cell subset or site label, per the study, means: CD45RO+ cells pooled with CCR7-negative TemRA cells. This receptor chain uses TRBV1 and TRBJ2-3; TRBD2, the table's D call, lacks a check against the DNA. TRBV1 is a pseudogene locus. The CDR3 region reads CTSSQEYPGTSGVPDTQYF. The nucleotide sequence is given as TGCACCAGCAGCCAAGAATATCCCGGGACTAGCGGGGTACCAGATACGCAGTATTTT.